This T cell receptor beta chain was sequenced for a study of T cells expressing NK-cell markers. The wider study: Investigators obtained TCR beta repertoires from sorted CD3+CD56+NKG2C+, CD3+CD56+NKG2C- and CD3+CD56-NKG2C+ T cells. Seven sequenced donors out of eight were HCMV-seropositive, one seronegative. Notes on the study in general: Among several donors, these clonotypes also ranked first in the CD3+CD56-NKG2C+ fraction.

TCRdb reprocessed the 5' RACE reads and reports one entry per CDR3 protein, with no DNA. The sample has 500,000 to 700,000 distinct CDR3 sequences. This CDR3 contains 13 residues. Germline V gene lookup returns CDR1 SEHNR and CDR2 FQNEAQ (reference sequence). Worth noting for this clonotype: The antigen is not known.

The sequenced sample consisted of blood T cells: a sorted CD56 or NKG2C T cell subset, CD4+ or CD8+ T cells, or bulk PBMC T cells (not recorded which). The TCR originated in a man aged 18 to 29 in good health. This chain links TRBV7-9 with TRBJ2-5; TCRdb reports TRBD1, a call that lacks DNA to check it against. This chain's CDR3 is CASSLRGEETQYF.